This T cell receptor beta chain was sequenced in a study of blood T cell repertoires in COVID-19. Study background: Samples taken during acute and convalescent COVID-19 were collected in the United States, Italy and Spain. PBMCs, B-cell-depleted T cells, or T cells were the source of the cDNA or gDNA that made up the material.

V shed 6 bases and J 2 bases; nucleotides not matched to a gene: 8. The CDR3 consists of 15 residues. Looked up from germline, CDR1 is MDHEN and CDR2 is SYDVKM. Source study methods: How many nucleated cells were present was estimated from reference gene primer amplification. The repertoire was sequenced with immunoSEQ multiplex PCR; TCRdb's copy has only in-frame clones and lacks some. That table supplies the V and J calls and clone size; D and trimming were determined from the DNA. In the table there are around 88,000 clones, around 85% of which are singletons. This clone was recorded once. The sequence came from a woman over 75 with acute or convalescent COVID-19. The chain has TRBV28 and TRBJ2-3; 7 bases fit TRBD2. What was sequenced was peripheral blood. CDR3 protein: CASSQTSRDTDTQYF. In DNA form, the CDR3 reads TGTGCCAGCAGCCAGACTAGCCGAGACACAGATACGCAGTATTTT. Variable domain in full (rest from reference TRBV28 and TRBJ2-3): DVKVTQSSRYLVKRTGEKVFLECVQDMDHENMFWYRQDPGLGLRLIYFSYDVKMKEKGDIPEGYSVSREKKERFSLILESASTNQTSMYLCASSQTSRDTDTQYFGPGTRLTVL.